This T cell receptor (beta chain) was captured in a study of shared clonotypes between healthy human individuals. Notes on the study in general: Generation probabilities of non-shared clonotypes were lower (relative to those shared by all four donors). The study found about 5% of naive CD4 clonotypes shared across a few donors. Larger estimated richness was generally seen in naive subsets than in memory subsets.

J gave up 5 bases and V 6 bases, and 13 bases lay outside the gene matches. Germline V CDR1 and CDR2: PRHDT, FYEKMQ (reference sequence). This CDR3 is built from 16 residues. Profiled with immunoSEQ multiplex PCR; TCRdb holds only in-frame clones, not every one. The table lists some 350,000 clones, around 74% of them singletons. In regard to this clone: Its antigen is currently unknown.

Material: memory CD4+ T cells sorted from blood. Indicated subset: CD45RA-negative fraction. The TCR originated in a young man in good health. This rearrangement joins TRBV13 to TRBJ2-3; TRBD2 agrees at 8 bases. CDR3 loop: CASSHPVAGRQDTQYF. CDR3 in DNA: TGTGCCAGCAGTCATCCAGTAGCGGGAAGGCAAGATACGCAGTATTTT.